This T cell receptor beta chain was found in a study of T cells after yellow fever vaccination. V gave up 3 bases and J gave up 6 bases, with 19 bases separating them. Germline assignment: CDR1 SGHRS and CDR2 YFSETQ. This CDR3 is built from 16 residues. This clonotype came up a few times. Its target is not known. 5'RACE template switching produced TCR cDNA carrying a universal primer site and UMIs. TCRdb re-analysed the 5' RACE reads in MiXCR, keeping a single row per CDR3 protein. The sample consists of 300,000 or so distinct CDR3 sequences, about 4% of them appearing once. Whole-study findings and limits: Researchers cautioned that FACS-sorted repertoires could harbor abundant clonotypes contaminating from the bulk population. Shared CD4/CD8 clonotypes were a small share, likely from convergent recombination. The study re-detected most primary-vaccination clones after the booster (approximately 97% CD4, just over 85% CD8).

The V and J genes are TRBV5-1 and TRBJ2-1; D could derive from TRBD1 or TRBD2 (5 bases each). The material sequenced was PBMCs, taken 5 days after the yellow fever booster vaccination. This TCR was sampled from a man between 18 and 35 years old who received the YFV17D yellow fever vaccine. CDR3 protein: CASSSLRDRGPNEQFF. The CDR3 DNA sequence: TGCGCCAGCAGCTCTCTCCGGGACCGAGGACCCAATGAGCAGTTCTTC.